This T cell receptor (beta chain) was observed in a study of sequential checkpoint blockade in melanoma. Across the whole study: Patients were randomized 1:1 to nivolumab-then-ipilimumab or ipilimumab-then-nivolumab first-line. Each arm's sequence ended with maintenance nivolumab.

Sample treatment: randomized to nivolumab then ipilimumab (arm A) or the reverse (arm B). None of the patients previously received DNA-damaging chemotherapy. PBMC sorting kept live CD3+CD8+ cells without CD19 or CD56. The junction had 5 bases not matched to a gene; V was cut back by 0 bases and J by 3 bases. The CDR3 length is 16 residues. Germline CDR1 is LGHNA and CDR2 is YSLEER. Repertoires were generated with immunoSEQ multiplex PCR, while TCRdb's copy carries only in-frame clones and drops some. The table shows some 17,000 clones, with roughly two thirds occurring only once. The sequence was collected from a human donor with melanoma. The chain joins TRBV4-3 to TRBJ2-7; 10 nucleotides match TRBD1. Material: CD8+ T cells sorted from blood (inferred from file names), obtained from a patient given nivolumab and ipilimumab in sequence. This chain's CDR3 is CASSQETGGAYYEQYF. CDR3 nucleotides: TGCGCCAGCAGCCAAGAGACAGGGGGCGCCTACTACGAGCAGTACTTC.